The T cell receptor (beta chain) under discussion was sequenced for a study of cytomegalovirus exposure and HLA in healthy donors. The study, taken as a whole, reports: Common viral pathogens were later found to be apparently linked to several of the most significant clusters. There were a few CMV-associated chains whose specificity for CMV antigens was confirmed in vitro. There were 150 to 200 TCR beta chains listed as cytomegalovirus-associated. Upon later analysis, HLA-associated TCR beta chains proved more clonally expanded than other, equally common chains.

As concerns this clone: Its cognate antigen is unknown.

CDR3 length: 20 residues. With 1 base clipped from V and 3 bases from J, the junction kept 14 bases outside the gene matches. Per the germline V gene, CDR1 is SGHVS and CDR2 is FQNEAQ. It was with 60 Vbeta and 13 Jbeta primers that the PCR ran. TCRdb's table, derived via immunoSEQ multiplex PCR, lists solely in-frame clones and lacks some. The sample contains around 99,000 clones, 73% of which appear only once. V and J are TRBV7-8 and TRBJ1-5; TRBD1 matches 11 bases. This receptor was taken from a middle-aged man in good health and CMV-seronegative. Material for sequencing was PBMCs. The CDR3 region is CASSLVLGTGGKIPNQPQHF. CDR3 in DNA: TGTGCCAGCAGCTTAGTCCTGGGGACAGGGGGGAAAATCCCCAATCAGCCCCAGCATTTT.